These 3 T cell receptor beta chains were sequenced from one sample in a study of cytomegalovirus exposure and HLA in healthy donors. Measured with immunoSEQ multiplex PCR; TCRdb has only the in-frame clones, and not every one. The sample lists fewer than 200,000 clones, 80% to 85% occurring once. The material sequenced was PBMCs. The receptor source for this set is a young woman in good health and CMV-seropositive.

The chain is built from TRBV2 and TRBJ2-3, with 15 bases matching TRBD2. V gave up 7 bases and J gave up 5 bases; unmatched junction bases: 10. Germline V lookup: CDR1 SNHLY, CDR2 FYNNEI. The CDR3 sequence is 17 residues long. The CDR3 spells CASKARTSGGARDTQYF. The CDR3 DNA reads as TGTGCCAGCAAAGCCAGGACTAGCGGGGGGGCTAGAGATACGCAGTATTTT.

This chain connects TRBV14 to TRBJ2-5, with D perhaps TRBD1 (5 bases). From germline, CDR1 is SGHDN and CDR2 FVKESK. CDR3 size: 14 residues. V lost 4 bases, J lost 5 bases, and 14 bases lay in between. CDR3 protein: CASSLRQSRETQYF. Here the CDR3 DNA reads TGTGCCAGCAGCCTAAGACAGAGTCGGGAGACCCAGTACTTC. The variable domain in full, with the rest retrieved from reference TRBV14 and TRBJ2-5, is EAGVTQFPSHSVIEKGQTVTLRCDPISGHDNLYWYRRVMGKEIKFLLHFVKESKQDESGMPNNRFLAERTGGTYSTLKVQPAELEDSGVYFCASSLRQSRETQYFGPGTRLLVL.

V and J are TRBV7-6 and TRBJ1-4; no definite D call. CDR1 SGHVS and CDR2 FNYEAQ come from the germline V gene. Deletions cut 6 bases from V and 4 bases from J, with 6 bases between. The CDR3 sequence is 12 residues long. CDR3 in amino acids: CASRAFNEKLFF. The CDR3 coding sequence is TGTGCCAGCAGGGCCTTTAATGAAAAACTGTTTTTT.